This T cell receptor beta chain was observed in a study of T cell repertoires in cytomegalovirus infection. Study in general: Shared public TCR beta signatures pointed to both CMV infection and a matching HLA type.

Study conclusions and caveats: Identification of carriers of CMV plus the relevant HLA was achieved through cumulative public TCR beta family frequency. It was HLA-C-restricted CMV-specific TCR beta clonotypes that dominated the response ex vivo.

This clonotype came up a few times. Its cognate antigen is unknown. In TCRdb, the reads were re-called with MiXCR into one record per CDR3 protein. Of 400,000 to 550,000 distinct CDR3 sequences listed, about 11% were seen once; the top ten hold roughly a tenth. V lost 3 bases to trimming and J lost 9 bases, with 15 bases between them. Germline V CDR1 and CDR2: DFQATT, SNEGSKA (reference sequence). This CDR3 has 14 amino acids. Material: PBMCs. This TCR was recovered from a human donor in good health (CMV status not recorded). Some clones in this sample may be carry-over from other donors' samples. This rearrangement joins TRBV20-1 to TRBJ1-6; tentative D call: TRBD1 (5 bases). The chain's CDR3 is CSARSLGVGSPLHF. The CDR3 DNA is TGCAGTGCTAGGAGTCTGGGGGTTGGTTCACCCCTCCACTTT.